This T cell receptor (beta chain) came from a study of monozygotic twins with inflammatory bowel disease. Concerning this clonotype: The target antigen is unknown.

TCRdb re-called the 5' RACE reads and shows each CDR3 protein once, DNA omitted. The table for this sample gives 330,000 or so distinct CDR3 sequences. Study-wide results and caveats: Differing immunosuppressive treatments may have added variability to patient repertoires.

Every single donor had an approximately 2.5 ml blood sample drawn. Germline values: CDR1 SQVTM, CDR2 ANQGSEA. CDR3 length: 13 amino acids. The sequencing sample was made of blood. The chain employs TRBV29-1 and TRBJ2-2. This receptor was identified in a human donor with ulcerative colitis or Crohn's disease, or a healthy co-twin of an affected twin (not recorded which). The CDR3 reads CSLRQDNTGELFF.